These T cell receptor beta chains were read from a single sample in a study of T-cell memory formation after mild COVID-19. TCRdb re-called the 5' RACE reads with MiXCR, one entry per CDR3 protein. The sample has 350,000 to 450,000 distinct CDR3 sequences; 20% are singletons. Sequencing was done on a sample of PBMCs or a T cell subset sorted from them (not recorded which). The receptors shown here come from an adult woman who had mild COVID-19 (a few samples of this study predate the infection). Cell type and time point are not known. Both conserved end residues are part of each CDR3. The D gene is left open where the match is weak. A row's size may be missing; if present it is once, few, many or a size class.

v_gene	abundance	j_gene	d_gene	CDR3aa	CDR3nt
TRBV7-9	few	TRBJ1-1	TRBD1	CASSTLPRTGNMNTEAFF	TGTGCCAGCAGCACACTCCCCCGGACAGGGAACATGAACACTGAAGCTTTCTTT
TRBV29-1	few	TRBJ2-7	NA	CSAVWGTHREQYF	TGCAGCGCCGTTTGGGGGACCCATCGCGAGCAGTACTTC
TRBV25-1	NA	TRBJ1-3	NA	CASSDPLRERGNTIYF	TGTGCCAGCAGTGACCCACTCAGGGAGCGTGGAAACACCATATATTTT
TRBV7-9	NA	TRBJ2-3	TRBD2	CASSVLGLESEYF	TGTGCCAGCAGCGTCCTTGGACTAGAATCGGAGTATTTT
TRBV2	NA	TRBJ2-1	NA	CASSVRKEQFF	TGTGCCAGCAGTGTACGGAAGGAGCAGTTCTTC
TRBV12-3/TRBV12-4	NA	TRBJ1-2	TRBD1	CASSLGQSGYGYTF	TGTGCCAGCAGTCTGGGACAGTCCGGCTATGGCTACACCTTC
TRBV14	few	TRBJ2-5	TRBD2	CASSPLFLAGDQETQYF	TGTGCCAGCAGCCCCCTGTTTCTAGCGGGAGATCAAGAGACCCAGTACTTC
TRBV9	few	TRBJ2-3	NA	CASTKDSLPTDTQYF	TGTGCCAGCACCAAAGACTCGCTCCCCACAGATACGCAGTATTTT
TRBV7-2	NA	TRBJ2-1	TRBD2	CASSLEWGGRASGSYNEQFF	TGTGCCAGCAGCTTAGAATGGGGCGGGAGGGCCTCTGGCTCCTACAATGAGCAGTTCTTC
TRBV5-1	NA	TRBJ2-3	TRBD2	CASSPREAWDTQYF	TGCGCCAGCAGCCCCCGGGAGGCATGGGATACGCAGTATTTT